These 32 T cell receptor beta chains share one sample of origin, sequenced in a study of cytomegalovirus exposure and HLA in healthy donors. PCR used 60 Vbeta primers and 13 Jbeta primers. This table comes from immunoSEQ multiplex PCR, and its TCRdb copy is limited to in-frame clones, with some not included. The sample lists 150,000 to 200,000 clones; around 86% were seen once. The sample comprised PBMCs. These receptors came from a man aged 45-60 years in good health and CMV-seronegative.

CDR3 loop: CASSPSGGAGDTQYF. The CDR3 region has the DNA TGTGCCAGCAGCCCTAGCGGGGGGGCAGGAGATACGCAGTATTTT. The chain links TRBV2 to TRBJ2-3, with 12 bases identical to TRBD2. V lost 6 bases, J lost 5 bases, and 6 bases stayed unmatched. Germline V lookup: CDR1 SNHLY, CDR2 FYNNEI. This CDR3 has 15 residues. The variable domain in full, with the rest retrieved from reference TRBV2 and TRBJ2-3, is EPEVTQTPSHQVTQMGQEVILRCVPISNHLYFYWYRQILGQKVEFLVSFYNNEISEKSEIFDDQFSVERPDGSNFTLKIRSTKLEDSAMYFCASSPSGGAGDTQYFGPGTRLTVL.

The J gene is TRBJ1-5, the V gene TRBV6-1; D might be TRBD1 (6 bases). The CDR3 is 9 residues long. Germline CDR1 and CDR2: MNHNS and SASEGT. CDR3 region: CQGHQPQHF. As DNA, the CDR3 is TGTCAGGGGCACCAGCCCCAGCATTTT.

V is TRBV6-6 and J is TRBJ2-7; 13 bases align to TRBD2. The V segment lost 11 bases and the J segment 5 bases; nucleotides outside the gene matches: 6. This CDR3 has 13 amino acids. CDR1 is MNHNY and CDR2 is SVGAGI in the germline V gene (reference sequence). The CDR3 reads CAVRLAGGNEQYF. CDR3 bases: TGTGCCGTCCGACTAGCGGGGGGAAACGAGCAGTACTTC.

The rearrangement joins TRBV7-3 to TRBJ2-2; a weak D match, TRBD1 (5 bases). The V end was cut by 1 base, the J end by 6 bases, with 12 bases between. The CDR3 covers 15 residues. CDR1 is SGHTA, CDR2 FQGTGA, per germline. CDR3 nucleotides: TGTGCCAGCAGCTTAATGACGACAGACGCCGGGGAGCTGTTTTTT. It codes for CASSLMTTDAGELFF. Full variable domain (outside the CDR3, taken from reference TRBV7-3 and TRBJ2-2): GAGVSQTPSNKVTEKGKYVELRCDPISGHTALYWYRQSLGQGPEFLIYFQGTGAADDSGLPNDRFFAVRPEGSVSTLKIQRTERGDSAVYLCASSLMTTDAGELFFGEGSRLTVL.

This clone was seen once. The chain combines TRBV30 with TRBJ2-7; D not certain. The CDR3 covers 11 residues. V lost 2 bases and J 2 bases, leaving 4 bases between the germline ends. Germline CDR1 GTSNPN, CDR2 SVGIG (reference sequence). Written as DNA, the CDR3 is TGTGCCTGGAGTACAGCCTACGAGCAGTACTTC. Encoded protein: CAWSTAYEQYF.

The chain uses TRBV18 and TRBJ2-7, with 13 nucleotides matching TRBD2. CDR3 length: 14 amino acids. The V gene's germline CDR1 is KGHSH and CDR2 LQKENI. V lost 6 bases and J lost 7; bases outside the gene matches: 6. CDR3: CASSPGLAGREQYF. Written as DNA, the CDR3 is TGTGCCAGCTCCCCGGGACTAGCGGGACGAGAGCAGTACTTC.

The CDR3 coding sequence is TGTGCCAGCAGCCACACGGGAGAAGTACCTACGAGGCAGTACTTC. Translating it yields CASSHTGEVPTRQYF. The gene calls are TRBV11-1 and TRBJ2-7; D may be TRBD2 (6 bases). The CDR3 consists of 15 residues. Trimming removed 5 bases from V and 9 bases from J, with 23 bases in between. Germline lookup yields CDR1 SGHAT and CDR2 FQDESV (reference sequence).

V usage is TRBV9 and J usage is TRBJ1-2, with D perhaps TRBD1 (5 bases). This CDR3 spans 14 amino acids. V lost 3 bases and J 4 bases, leaving 13 bases between the germline ends. Germline CDR1 reads SGDLS; CDR2 reads YYNGEE. The CDR3 protein is CASSGVGGIYGYTF. The CDR3 DNA reads as TGTGCCAGCAGCGGAGTGGGGGGTATCTATGGCTACACCTTC.

V usage is TRBV7-2 and J usage is TRBJ1-1; perhaps TRBD1 as D (5 bases). Germline-derived CDR1 and CDR2 are SGHTA and FQGNSA. Trimming stripped 0 bases from V and 1 base from J, with 6 bases between. The CDR3 consists of 14 residues. For the CDR3, the DNA is TGTGCCAGCAGCTTAGCAGGGGCGAACACTGAAGCTTTCTTT. Its protein is CASSLAGANTEAFF.

In its sample, this clone was seen once. J is TRBJ2-3 and V is TRBV7-2; 9 nucleotides line up with TRBD2. There are 18 residues in the CDR3. Trimming removed 8 bases from V and 3 bases from J; junction bases left unmatched: 18. Germline values: CDR1 SGHTA, CDR2 FQGNSA. The CDR3 DNA sequence: TGTGCCAGCTCCCCAGGTCGGGGCGGGGGGGCCAGGACAGATACGCAGTATTTT. It specifies CASSPGRGGGARTDTQYF.

This chain uses TRBV7-3 with TRBJ1-2; tentatively, D is TRBD1 (6 bases). Trimming pared 2 bases from V and 7 bases from J, leaving 20 bases between. The CDR3 covers 16 residues. The germline V gene encodes CDR1 SGHTA and CDR2 FQGTGA. The CDR3 protein is CASSLSGDSGARGYTF. CDR3 coding DNA: TGTGCCAGCAGCTTATCAGGGGATAGTGGGGCGCGTGGCTACACCTTC.

The J gene is TRBJ2-1, the V gene TRBV9, with 8 bases aligning to TRBD1. CDR1 SGDLS and CDR2 YYNGEE come from the germline V gene. This CDR3 is 16 amino acids long. V shed 4 bases and J 6 bases; nucleotides not matched to a gene: 12. CDR3 amino acids: CASSPPGQGASNEQFF. CDR3 nucleotides: TGTGCCAGCAGCCCCCCTGGGCAGGGGGCCTCCAATGAGCAGTTCTTC. Variable domain in full (rest from reference TRBV9 and TRBJ2-1): DSGVTQTPKHLITATGQRVTLRCSPRSGDLSVYWYQQSLDQGLQFLIQYYNGEERAKGNILERFSAQQFPDLHSELNLSSLELGDSALYFCASSPPGQGASNEQFFGPGTRLTVL.

This chain uses TRBV6-1 with TRBJ2-1; TRBD2 matches 10 bases. CDR1 MNHNS and CDR2 SASEGT come from the germline V gene. The ends lost 7 bases at V and 7 bases at J; junction bases unmatched: 4. The CDR3 sequence is 13 residues long. In DNA form, the CDR3 reads TGTGCCAGCATAGCGGGGGGAACGAATGAGCAGTTCTTC. Translation: CASIAGGTNEQFF.

This chain joins TRBV9 and TRBJ2-3, with D unresolved. V lost 0 bases and J lost 1, with 12 bases in between. Germline V gene lookup returns CDR1 SGDLS and CDR2 YYNGEE. CDR3 size: 16 residues. Here the CDR3 DNA reads TGTGCCAGCAGCGTAGGGTTCGCGGATCGCACAGATACGCAGTATTTT. Amino acid sequence: CASSVGFADRTDTQYF. Full variable domain (missing parts from reference TRBV9 and TRBJ2-3): DSGVTQTPKHLITATGQRVTLRCSPRSGDLSVYWYQQSLDQGLQFLIQYYNGEERAKGNILERFSAQQFPDLHSELNLSSLELGDSALYFCASSVGFADRTDTQYFGPGTRLTVL.

The chain links TRBV19 to TRBJ2-3, with TRBD2 matching 16 bases. Trimming at V came to 10 bases and at J to 4 bases, leaving 8 bases not matched to a gene. The CDR3 length is 16 residues. The germline V gene has CDR1 LNHDA and CDR2 SQIVND (reference sequence). DNA for the CDR3: TGTGCCACCGCAACCGGGACTAGCGGGAGGGCAGATACGCAGTATTTT. This gives the protein CATATGTSGRADTQYF. The full variable domain, in which reference TRBV19 and TRBJ2-3 provide the parts outside the CDR3, is DGGITQSPKYLFRKEGQNVTLSCEQNLNHDAMYWYRQDPGQGLRLIYYSQIVNDFQKGDIAEGYSVSREKKESFPLTVTSAQKNPTAFYLCATATGTSGRADTQYFGPGTRLTVL.

The genes are TRBV19 and TRBJ2-3, with a tentative D call TRBD1 (6 bases). In germline, CDR1 is LNHDA, CDR2 SQIVND (reference sequence). The germline V and J ends were trimmed by 6 bases and 0 bases, with 10 bases remaining between them. The CDR3 contains 14 residues. The CDR3 bases are TGTGCCAGTAGACCGGGACATAGCACAGATACGCAGTATTTT. Encoded protein: CASRPGHSTDTQYF.

The chain couples TRBV9 to TRBJ2-3, with D possibly being TRBD1 (5 bases). Trimming took off 5 bases at V and 6 bases at J, with 7 bases between the two ends. The CDR3 is 11 residues long. Germline CDR1 SGDLS, CDR2 YYNGEE. This chain's CDR3 is CASSAGDTQYF. The DNA for the CDR3 is TGTGCCAGCAGTGCAGGGGATACGCAGTATTTT.

The genes are TRBV18 and TRBJ2-7; weak D call: TRBD1 (6 bases). Germline CDR1 is KGHSH and CDR2 is LQKENI. Trimming left V 2 bases short and J 4 bases short, with 15 bases between. The CDR3 consists of 15 residues. For the CDR3, the DNA is TGTGCCAGCTCACCAAGCCCGACAGGATCTTACGAGCAGTACTTC. Protein sequence: CASSPSPTGSYEQYF.

The V and J genes are TRBV7-9 and TRBJ1-5; the match to TRBD1 covers 7 bases. Germline CDR1 is SEHNR and CDR2 is FQNEAQ (reference sequence). V shed 5 bases and J 5 bases; nucleotides not matched to a gene: 6. There are 14 residues in the CDR3. The CDR3 is CASSRRDSDQPQHF. The DNA of the CDR3 is TGTGCCAGCAGCCGCCGGGACAGCGATCAGCCCCAGCATTTT.

The chain recombines TRBV2 with TRBJ2-3, with 7 bases fitting TRBD2. The CDR3 covers 14 residues. CDR1 SNHLY and CDR2 FYNNEI come from the germline V gene. V was pared by 5 bases and J by 4 bases, with 6 bases of the junction left unmatched. CDR3: CASSRGLTADTQYF. Written as DNA, the CDR3 is TGTGCCAGCAGTAGGGGACTAACTGCAGATACGCAGTATTTT.

The rearrangement uses TRBV5-1 and TRBJ1-4; TRBD1 might be the D (6 bases). With 1 base removed from V and 7 bases from J, the gap between germline ends came to 14 bases. This CDR3 has 15 amino acids. Germline V CDR1 and CDR2: SGHRS, YFSETQ. The CDR3 loop is CASSLSGGAGEKLFF. CDR3 sequence (DNA): TGCGCCAGCAGCTTGTCTGGGGGGGCCGGTGAAAAACTGTTTTTT.

This chain uses TRBV4-2 with TRBJ2-5; D gene uncertain. The assigned J gene may be wrong: the sequence end matches TRBJ2-7 better. CDR1 is LGHNA and CDR2 is YNFKEQ in the germline V gene. This CDR3 contains 13 residues. The DNA of the CDR3 is TGTGCCAGCAGCCAATTGGGCTCCTACGAGCAGTACTTC. It specifies CASSQLGSYEQYF.

This chain joins TRBV12-5 and TRBJ1-5; D is uncertain. The CDR3 sequence is 14 residues long. The V end lost 5 bases, the J end lost 3 bases, and 11 bases lay between the germline ends. Germline loops: CDR1 LGHNT, CDR2 FRNRAP. The CDR3 loop is CASGPDGLNQPQHF. Written as DNA, the CDR3 is TGTGCTAGTGGTCCCGACGGACTCAATCAGCCCCAGCATTTT.

The chain carries TRBV7-9 and TRBJ1-3; D ambiguous. V shed 5 bases and J shed 4 bases, with 9 bases lying between them. Germline CDR1 and CDR2: SEHNR and FQNEAQ (reference sequence). This CDR3 is 13 amino acids long. CDR3 nucleotide sequence: TGTGCCAGCAGCAGCTTGTCCGGAAACACCATATATTTT. Amino acid sequence: CASSSLSGNTIYF. Combining the CDR3 with reference TRBV7-9 and TRBJ1-3 gives the whole variable domain DTGVSQNPRHKITKRGQNVTFRCDPISEHNRLYWYRQTLGQGPEFLTYFQNEAQLEKSRLLSDRFSAERPKGSFSTLEIQRTEQGDSAMYLCASSSLSGNTIYFGEGSWLTVV.

The genes are TRBV5-6 and TRBJ1-2; 9 bases match TRBD1. This CDR3 is built from 15 residues. V dropped 4 bases and J dropped 5; count of bases not matched to a gene: 9. Germline V lookup: CDR1 SGHDT, CDR2 YYEEEE. CDR3 residues: CASSQRDREEYGYTF. The CDR3 bases are TGTGCCAGCAGCCAAAGGGACAGGGAAGAGTATGGCTACACCTTC. The full variable domain, rest sourced from reference TRBV5-6 and TRBJ1-2, is DAGVTQSPTHLIKTRGQQVTLRCSPKSGHDTVSWYQQALGQGPQFIFQYYEEEERQRGNFPDRFSGHQFPNYSSELNVNALLLGDSALYLCASSQRDREEYGYTFGSGTRLTVV.

This clone was detected only a few times. V is TRBV5-1 and J is TRBJ2-7; TRBD1 matches at 11 bases. The CDR3 has 14 amino acids. Unmatched junction bases numbered 8, after V lost 6 bases and J lost 6 bases. Germline values: CDR1 SGHRS, CDR2 YFSETQ. CDR3 sequence (DNA): TGCGCCAGCACAACCGGGACAGGGGGACTCGAGCAGTACTTC. The encoded protein is CASTTGTGGLEQYF.

The chain joins TRBV19 to TRBJ1-1, with a weak D call TRBD1 (6 bases). The CDR3 covers 15 residues. The V end lost 6 bases, the J end lost 1 base, and 15 bases lay between the germline ends. Germline V gene lookup returns CDR1 LNHDA and CDR2 SQIVND (reference sequence). The DNA for the CDR3 is TGTGCCAGTAGGTGGGGGGGCGTGAGGAACACTGAAGCTTTCTTT. Residues: CASRWGGVRNTEAFF. Full variable domain (missing parts from reference TRBV19 and TRBJ1-1): DGGITQSPKYLFRKEGQNVTLSCEQNLNHDAMYWYRQDPGQGLRLIYYSQIVNDFQKGDIAEGYSVSREKKESFPLTVTSAQKNPTAFYLCASRWGGVRNTEAFFGQGTRLTVV.

The gene calls are TRBV29-1 and TRBJ1-1; 7 bases are a match to TRBD1. The germline CDR1 and CDR2 sequences are SQVTM and ANQGSEA. The V and J ends lost 7 bases and 1 base, in that order; junction bases with no gene match: 9. CDR3 size: 14 residues. The CDR3 bases are TGCAGCGCATCCGAGCAGGGGGGGAACACTGAAGCTTTCTTT. It yields the protein CSASEQGGNTEAFF.

The rearrangement links TRBV10-3 to TRBJ1-6, with unresolved D. The CDR3 is made up of 14 amino acids. Germline loops: CDR1 ENHRY, CDR2 SYGVKD. Trimming cost V 3 bases and J 6 bases, with 9 bases left between them. The DNA for the CDR3 is TGTGCCATCAGTGATCGGGGAAGTAATTCACCCCTCCACTTT. Its translation is CAISDRGSNSPLHF.

The chain recombines TRBV2 with TRBJ2-2; 11 bases fit TRBD2. CDR1 is SNHLY and CDR2 is FYNNEI in the germline V gene. The CDR3 is 15 amino acids. V was clipped by 5 bases and J by 4 bases; unmatched bases: 3. Here the CDR3 reads CASSFGLAGTGELFF. CDR3 coding DNA: TGTGCCAGCAGTTTTGGACTAGCGGGCACCGGGGAGCTGTTTTTT.

This clone was seen just once. The chain combines TRBV7-2 with TRBJ2-7; 10 nucleotides agree with TRBD1. The length of the CDR3 is 17 residues. Per the germline V gene, CDR1 is SGHTA and CDR2 is FQGNSA. The V gene end was trimmed by 3 bases and the J gene end by 0 bases; junction bases not matched to a gene: 8. CDR3: CASSFRQGARSSYEQYF. Written as DNA, the CDR3 is TGTGCCAGCAGCTTCCGACAGGGGGCGCGAAGCTCCTACGAGCAGTACTTC.

The J gene is TRBJ2-3, the V gene TRBV11-1; 11 nucleotides agree with TRBD2. V lost 4 bases, J lost 2 bases, and 5 bases stayed unmatched. There are 16 residues in the CDR3. Germline CDR1 is SGHAT and CDR2 is FQDESV (reference sequence). The CDR3 loop reads CASSSGLAGYTDTQYF. CDR3 bases: TGTGCCAGCAGCTCTGGACTAGCGGGCTACACAGATACGCAGTATTTT. Complete variable domain (other parts from reference TRBV11-1 and TRBJ2-3): EAEVAQSPRYKITEKSQAVAFWCDPISGHATLYWYRQILGQGPELLVQFQDESVVDDSQLPKDRFSAERLKGVDSTLKIQPAELGDSAMYLCASSSGLAGYTDTQYFGPGTRLTVL.